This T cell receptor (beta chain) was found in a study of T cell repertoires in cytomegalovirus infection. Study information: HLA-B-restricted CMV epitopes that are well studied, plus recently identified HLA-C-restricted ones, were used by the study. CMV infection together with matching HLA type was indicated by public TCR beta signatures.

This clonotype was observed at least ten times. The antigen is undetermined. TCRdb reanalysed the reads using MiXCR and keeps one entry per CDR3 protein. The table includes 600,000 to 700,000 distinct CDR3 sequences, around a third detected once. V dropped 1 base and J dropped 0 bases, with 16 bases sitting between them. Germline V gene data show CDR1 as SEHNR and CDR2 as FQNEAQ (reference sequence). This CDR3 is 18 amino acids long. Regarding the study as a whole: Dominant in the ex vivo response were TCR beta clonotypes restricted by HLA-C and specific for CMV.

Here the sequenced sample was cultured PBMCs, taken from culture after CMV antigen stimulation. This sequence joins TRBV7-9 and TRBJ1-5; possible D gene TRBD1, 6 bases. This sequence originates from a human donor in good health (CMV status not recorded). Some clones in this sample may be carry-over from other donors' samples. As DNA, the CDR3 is TGTGCCAGCAGCTTAGTGGGGGGGCCCTACGATAGCAATCAGCCCCAGCATTTT. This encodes CASSLVGGPYDSNQPQHF.